Here is one T cell receptor beta chain with its context. No patient received treatment before thyroid surgery. Germline lookup yields CDR1 SGHRS and CDR2 YFSETQ. This CDR3 has 17 residues. The junction had 14 bases not matched to a gene; V was cut back by 3 bases and J by 4 bases. MiXCR re-clonotyped the PCR reads for TCRdb. This sample has some 35,000 clones, with 35% found just once. The data originate from a study of metastatic and nonmetastatic thyroid tumors. The sample was tumor tissue. This TCR was sampled from a female donor with papillary thyroid cancer or a benign thyroid nodule (not recorded which). Some clones in this sample may be carry-over from other donors' samples. V usage is TRBV5-1 and J usage is TRBJ1-2; 8 bases match TRBD1. The CDR3 region is CASSSGPQGALGYGYTF. In nucleotides, the CDR3 is TGCGCCAGCAGCTCGGGACCCCAGGGGGCGCTTGGCTATGGCTACACCTTC.